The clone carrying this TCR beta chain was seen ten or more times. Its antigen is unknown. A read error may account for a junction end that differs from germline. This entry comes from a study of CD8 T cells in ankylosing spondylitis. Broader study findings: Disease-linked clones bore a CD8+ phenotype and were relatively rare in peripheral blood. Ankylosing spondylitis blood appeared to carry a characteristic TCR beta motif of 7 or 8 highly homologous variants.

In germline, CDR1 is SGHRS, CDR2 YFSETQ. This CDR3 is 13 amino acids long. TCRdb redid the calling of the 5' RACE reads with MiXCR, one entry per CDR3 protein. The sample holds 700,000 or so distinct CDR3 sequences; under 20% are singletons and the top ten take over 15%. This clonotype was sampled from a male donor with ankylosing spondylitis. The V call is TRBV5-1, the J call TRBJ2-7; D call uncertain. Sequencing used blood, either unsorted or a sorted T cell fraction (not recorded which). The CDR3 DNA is TGTGCCAGCTCACCAGAAGGGTCCTACGAGCAGTACTTC. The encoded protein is CASSPEGSYEQYF.